This T cell receptor beta chain was recovered during a study of CD8 T cells in ankylosing spondylitis. The CDR3 has 15 residues. The germline gives CDR1 SGHRS, CDR2 YFSETQ. The ends were cut back, 0 bases at V and 5 bases at J, with 12 bases in the middle. The sample holds many counts of this clonotype. One entry per CDR3 protein results from TCRdb running MiXCR on the 5' RACE reads. The sample lists roughly 220,000 distinct CDR3 sequences, about 11% occurring once. The specimen sequenced was blood, either unsorted or a sorted T cell fraction (not recorded which). This clonotype was sampled from a male donor with ankylosing spondylitis or in good health (not recorded which). The V gene is TRBV5-1, the J gene TRBJ1-5, with D unresolved. CDR3 amino acids: CASSLEGRSHQPQHF. The CDR3 nucleotides are TGCGCCAGCAGCTTGGAAGGCAGGAGCCATCAGCCCCAGCATTTT.